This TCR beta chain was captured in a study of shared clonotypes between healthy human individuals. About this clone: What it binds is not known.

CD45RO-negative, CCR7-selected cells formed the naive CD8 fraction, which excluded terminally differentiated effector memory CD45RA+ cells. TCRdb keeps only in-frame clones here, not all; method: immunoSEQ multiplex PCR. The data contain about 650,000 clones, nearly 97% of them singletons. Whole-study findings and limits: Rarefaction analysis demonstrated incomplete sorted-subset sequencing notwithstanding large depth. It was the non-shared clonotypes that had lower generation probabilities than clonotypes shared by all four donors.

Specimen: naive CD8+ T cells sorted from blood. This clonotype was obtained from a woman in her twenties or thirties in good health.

For the CDR3, the DNA is TGTGCCAGCAGCCTCCGGGACAGGGTCTTCAATGAGCAGTTCTTC. It encodes CASSLRDRVFNEQFF. This sequence joins TRBV11-1 and TRBJ2-1, with 9 bases fitting TRBD1. CDR1 and CDR2 from the germline V gene are SGHAT and FQDESV (reference sequence). The CDR3 has 15 amino acids. The trim removed 5 bases at V and 6 bases at J, leaving 8 bases unmatched.